These 27 T cell receptor beta chains were sequenced from one sample in a study of OX40 agonist ivuxolimab in advanced cancers. The table came from immunoSEQ multiplex PCR; TCRdb's copy has only in-frame clones and leaves some out. The table shows about 41,000 clones, with about 80% occurring only once. This specimen consisted of CD4+ or CD8+ T cells sorted from blood, obtained in a trial of the OX40 agonist ivuxolimab. The receptor source for this set is an adult with an advanced solid tumor such as melanoma, head and neck, liver or kidney cancer.

The rearrangement links TRBV19 to TRBJ2-1; possibly TRBD2 for D (5 bases). This CDR3 is 14 amino acids long. Germline lookup yields CDR1 LNHDA and CDR2 SQIVND (reference sequence). V shed 7 bases and J shed 0 bases, with 10 bases lying between them. This CDR3 is CASKRESSYNEQFF. As DNA, the CDR3 is TGTGCCAGTAAAAGGGAGTCCTCCTACAATGAGCAGTTCTTC. Looking up the rest from reference TRBV19 and TRBJ2-1 gives the full variable domain: DGGITQSPKYLFRKEGQNVTLSCEQNLNHDAMYWYRQDPGQGLRLIYYSQIVNDFQKGDIAEGYSVSREKKESFPLTVTSAQKNPTAFYLCASKRESSYNEQFFGPGTRLTVL.

J is TRBJ2-6 and V is TRBV10-3, with D perhaps assigned TRBD1 or TRBD2 (6 bases each). The germline CDR1 and CDR2 sequences are ENHRY and SYGVKD. The CDR3 loop spans 18 amino acids. The V and J ends lost 4 bases and 0 bases respectively, with 16 bases between them. The CDR3 DNA sequence: TGTGCCATCAGTGGGAGGGGGATTTACATCTCTGGGGCCAACGTCCTGACTTTC. This sequence encodes CAISGRGIYISGANVLTF.

The V call is TRBV29-1, the J call TRBJ2-5; 11 bases are a match to TRBD2. The V gene end was trimmed by 6 bases and the J gene end by 5 bases; junction bases not matched to a gene: 11. Germline CDR1 SQVTM, CDR2 ANQGSEA. This CDR3 spans 15 amino acids. Written as DNA, the CDR3 is TGCAGCGTCCCCGCGACTAGCGGGAAAGGGGAGACCCAGTACTTC. It yields the protein CSVPATSGKGETQYF.

This chain connects TRBV30 to TRBJ1-1; 10 bases fit TRBD1. This CDR3 contains 14 residues. With V trimmed by 4 bases and J by 3 bases, 5 bases remained unmatched. Germline-derived CDR1 and CDR2 are GTSNPN and SVGIG (reference sequence). The CDR3, as DNA: TGTGCCTGGACGACAGGGGGCGCGGACACTGAAGCTTTCTTT. Translated: CAWTTGGADTEAFF.

The chain has TRBV4-3 and TRBJ1-1; unclear D gene. V shed 3 bases and J shed 7 bases, with 15 bases lying between them. This CDR3 contains 14 residues. The germline V gene encodes CDR1 LGHNA and CDR2 YSLEER. CDR3 coding DNA: TGCGCCAGCAGCCAGTCCCGGGTGACCAATGAAGCTTTCTTT. The encoded protein is CASSQSRVTNEAFF.

A few counts support this clone. The chain recombines TRBV5-4 with TRBJ1-1; tentative D call: TRBD1 (6 bases). Trimming stripped 6 bases from V and 2 bases from J, with 17 bases between. Germline V gene sequence: CDR1 SGHNT, CDR2 YYREEE (reference sequence). This CDR3 has 15 residues. Here the CDR3 DNA reads TGTGCCAGCACCCCCCTTGGACAGATCAACACTGAAGCTTTCTTT. Translation: CASTPLGQINTEAFF.

The J gene is TRBJ2-2, the V gene TRBV19; D is possibly TRBD2 (5 bases). This CDR3 spans 13 amino acids. CDR1 is LNHDA, CDR2 SQIVND, per germline (reference sequence). V was pared by 6 bases and J by 3 bases, with 8 bases between. The CDR3: CASREADTGELFF. CDR3 nucleotide sequence: TGTGCCAGTAGGGAGGCAGACACCGGGGAGCTGTTTTTT.

The V gene is TRBV15, the J gene TRBJ1-5, with 7 bases lining up with TRBD1. CDR1 is LNHNV and CDR2 is YYDKDF in the germline V gene (reference sequence). After removal of 3 bases from V and 4 bases from J, the junction contained 3 bases not matched to a gene. The CDR3 totals 14 residues. The CDR3 sequence: CATSSRQGNQPQHF. The CDR3 DNA reads TGTGCCACCAGCAGTAGACAGGGAAATCAGCCCCAGCATTTT. The complete variable domain, with remaining parts taken from reference TRBV15 and TRBJ1-5, reads DAMVIQNPRYQVTQFGKPVTLSCSQTLNHNVMYWYQQKSSQAPKLLFHYYDKDFNNEADTPDNFQSRRPNTSFCFLDIRSPGLGDTAMYLCATSSRQGNQPQHFGDGTRLSIL.

The chain joins TRBV7-9 to TRBJ2-7; 8 positions match TRBD1. The CDR3 contains 16 residues. With V trimmed by 5 bases and J by 5 bases, 14 bases remained unmatched. Germline V lookup: CDR1 SEHNR, CDR2 FQNEAQ (reference sequence). CDR3 loop: CASSPRTGPTGNEQYF. In nucleotides, the CDR3 is TGTGCCAGCAGCCCCAGGACAGGGCCGACTGGGAACGAGCAGTACTTC.

This clone was observed once. V usage is TRBV2 and J usage is TRBJ2-4, with a tentative D call TRBD1 (6 bases). The V gene's germline CDR1 is SNHLY and CDR2 FYNNEI. The CDR3 has 12 residues. Trimming shortened V by 7 bases and J by 6 bases, and 10 bases separated the two germline ends. DNA for the CDR3: TGTGCCAGCAAAGGACAGATAAACATTCAGTACTTC. Protein sequence: CASKGQINIQYF.

This clone showed up just a few times. This chain uses TRBV5-1 with TRBJ2-2, with no clear D. The CDR3 extends over 16 amino acids. With 4 bases removed from V and 4 bases from J, the gap between germline ends came to 17 bases. Germline CDR1 reads SGHRS; CDR2 reads YFSETQ. DNA of the CDR3: TGCGCCAGCAGCAAGGACCCGCCAGGTCTCACCGGGGAGCTGTTTTTT. Its protein product is CASSKDPPGLTGELFF.

The genes are TRBV9 and TRBJ2-6; TRBD2 is a possible D gene (5 bases). This CDR3 has 18 amino acids. CDR1 and CDR2 (germline): SGDLS, YYNGEE. Trimming cost V 0 bases and J 1 base, with 14 bases left between them. CDR3 in amino acids: CASSVGHGGGSGANVLTF. CDR3 nucleotide sequence: TGTGCCAGCAGCGTAGGGCACGGAGGAGGATCTGGGGCCAACGTCCTGACTTTC. Using reference TRBV9 and TRBJ2-6 for the parts outside the CDR3, the full variable domain is DSGVTQTPKHLITATGQRVTLRCSPRSGDLSVYWYQQSLDQGLQFLIQYYNGEERAKGNILERFSAQQFPDLHSELNLSSLELGDSALYFCASSVGHGGGSGANVLTFGAGSRLTVL.

This chain joins TRBV9 and TRBJ1-5, with D perhaps matching TRBD1 (5 bases). The ends were cut back, 3 bases at V and 5 bases at J, with 15 bases in the middle. The CDR3 is 15 amino acids. Germline V gene sequence: CDR1 SGDLS, CDR2 YYNGEE. CDR3 nucleotide sequence: TGTGCCAGCAGCGCCGGGCAGGGAAGGGATCAGCCCCAGCATTTT. Residues: CASSAGQGRDQPQHF.

The chain uses TRBV12-5 and TRBJ2-5; D unclear. Germline V gene lookup returns CDR1 LGHNT and CDR2 FRNRAP. This CDR3 spans 12 amino acids. V was pared by 6 bases and J by 2 bases, with 7 bases between. This CDR3 reads CASGDSQETQYF. The CDR3 DNA is TGTGCTAGTGGAGATAGTCAAGAGACCCAGTACTTC. Full variable domain (remainder filled in from reference TRBV12-5 and TRBJ2-5): DARVTQTPRHKVTEMGQEVTMRCQPILGHNTVFWYRQTMMQGLELLAYFRNRAPLDDSGMPKDRFSAEMPDATLATLKIQPSEPRDSAVYFCASGDSQETQYFGPGTRLLVL.

The sample holds one count of this clone. The rearrangement uses TRBV19 and TRBJ1-3, with a weak D call TRBD1 (6 bases). The CDR3 is 16 residues long. V lost 6 bases and J 1 base, leaving 16 bases between the germline ends. Germline V CDR1 and CDR2: LNHDA, SQIVND (reference sequence). CDR3 protein: CASSPIGGVSGNTIYF. As DNA, the CDR3 is TGTGCCAGTAGCCCTATCGGGGGCGTATCTGGAAACACCATATATTTT.

The genes are TRBV6-1 and TRBJ2-7; D is tentatively TRBD1 or TRBD2 (5 bases each). The CDR3 extends over 14 amino acids. V lost 7 bases and J 4 bases, leaving 17 bases between the germline ends. From germline, CDR1 is MNHNS and CDR2 SASEGT. The DNA of the CDR3 is TGTGCCAGCACTAGGGACGAGATGGGGTACGAGCAGTACTTC. Translation: CASTRDEMGYEQYF.

This clone was detected only a few times. The chain joins TRBV4-3 to TRBJ2-5, with D perhaps matching TRBD1 (6 bases). Trimming cost V 4 bases and J 0 bases, with 12 bases left between them. Germline V gene sequence: CDR1 LGHNA, CDR2 YSLEER. The CDR3 totals 15 residues. The DNA for the CDR3 is TGCGCCAGCAGCCGACGAACAGGGAACCAAGAGACCCAGTACTTC. It codes for CASSRRTGNQETQYF.

This clone is categorized as medium-sized. The J gene is TRBJ2-3, the V gene TRBV5-1; D is ambiguous. This CDR3 spans 14 amino acids. Trimming stripped 5 bases from V and 2 bases from J, with 12 bases between. CDR1 is SGHRS, CDR2 YFSETQ, per germline. The CDR3 spells CASREQPNTDTQYF. CDR3 in DNA: TGCGCCAGCAGGGAGCAGCCAAACACAGATACGCAGTATTTT.

This clone appeared a single time. The V and J genes are TRBV27 and TRBJ2-7; tentatively, D is TRBD1 (6 bases). Deletions cut 2 bases from V and 2 bases from J, with 22 bases between. Germline CDR1 MNHEY, CDR2 SMNVEV (reference sequence). The CDR3 consists of 18 residues. The chain's CDR3 is CASSLQGTRPTPPYEQYF. The CDR3 DNA reads as TGTGCCAGCAGTTTACAGGGGACAAGGCCGACCCCCCCCTACGAGCAGTACTTC.

The genes are TRBV15 and TRBJ2-7, with TRBD1 as a possible D gene (7 bases). The CDR3 spans 14 residues. CDR1 LNHNV and CDR2 YYDKDF come from the germline V gene (reference sequence). V dropped 3 bases and J dropped 2 bases, with 11 bases sitting between them. The CDR3 DNA is TGTGCCACCAGCAGCAGCAGGGGGGCCTACGAGCAGTACTTC. It encodes CATSSSRGAYEQYF. The variable domain in full, with the rest retrieved from reference TRBV15 and TRBJ2-7, is DAMVIQNPRYQVTQFGKPVTLSCSQTLNHNVMYWYQQKSSQAPKLLFHYYDKDFNNEADTPDNFQSRRPNTSFCFLDIRSPGLGDTAMYLCATSSSRGAYEQYFGPGTRLTVT.

The chain couples TRBV30 to TRBJ1-5; the D gene is possibly TRBD1 (6 bases). This CDR3 is 13 amino acids long. Trimming left V 4 bases short and J 5 bases short, with 12 bases between. The germline V gene has CDR1 GTSNPN and CDR2 SVGIG (reference sequence). The CDR3 loop is CAWTDRLDQPQHF. The CDR3 DNA sequence: TGTGCCTGGACAGACAGGTTGGATCAGCCCCAGCATTTT.

This CDR3 reads CASSHTRGAVTEAFF. The CDR3, as DNA: TGTGCCAGCAGCCACACCCGGGGCGCGGTCACTGAAGCTTTCTTT. The chain couples TRBV7-9 to TRBJ1-1; TRBD1 is a possible D gene (5 bases). Germline V CDR1 and CDR2: SEHNR, FQNEAQ (reference sequence). The CDR3 has 15 residues. V lost 5 bases and J 4 bases, leaving 17 bases between the germline ends.

This chain uses TRBV28 with TRBJ2-5; D tentatively fits TRBD1 or TRBD2 (5 bases each). This CDR3 has 14 amino acids. Trimming took 7 bases from V and 3 from J, leaving 15 bases between them. Germline-derived CDR1 and CDR2 are MDHEN and SYDVKM. The chain's CDR3 is CASNPGGRKETQYF. In DNA form, the CDR3 reads TGTGCCAGCAACCCTGGGGGTAGAAAAGAGACCCAGTACTTC.

The chain employs TRBV5-1 and TRBJ2-3; the D is unclear. This CDR3 spans 14 amino acids. Germline loops: CDR1 SGHRS, CDR2 YFSETQ. Trimming removed 0 bases from V and 0 bases from J, with 5 bases in between. The CDR3 coding sequence is TGCGCCAGCAGCTTGGCGGTTAGCACAGATACGCAGTATTTT. This gives the protein CASSLAVSTDTQYF.

This chain uses TRBV2 with TRBJ2-1; TRBD1 aligns across 7 bases. CDR3 length: 16 amino acids. The V gene end was trimmed by 6 bases and the J gene end by 0 bases; junction bases not matched to a gene: 8. Germline CDR1 and CDR2: SNHLY and FYNNEI. This chain's CDR3 is CASSVLQGSSYNEQFF. The CDR3 DNA reads TGTGCCAGCAGCGTATTACAGGGGAGCTCCTACAATGAGCAGTTCTTC.

The chain has TRBV6-6 and TRBJ2-3; D gene uncertain. CDR1 MNHNY and CDR2 SVGAGI come from the germline V gene (reference sequence). Trimming cost V 5 bases and J 2 bases, with 5 bases left between them. This CDR3 is 12 amino acids long. The CDR3 reads CASSVSTDTQYF. For the CDR3, the DNA is TGTGCCAGCAGTGTTTCCACAGATACGCAGTATTTT.

The V and J genes are TRBV30 and TRBJ1-4; D is uncertain. CDR1 is GTSNPN and CDR2 is SVGIG in the germline V gene (reference sequence). The CDR3 is 13 residues long. Trimming removed 2 bases from V and 8 bases from J, with 12 bases in between. CDR3 amino acids: CAWSPQPTEKLFF. In nucleotides, the CDR3 is TGTGCCTGGAGTCCACAACCCACCGAAAAACTGTTTTTT.